Below, 15 T cell receptor beta chains from the same sample are listed, as sequenced in a study of PD-1 blockade in classical Hodgkin lymphoma. Some clones are missing from TCRdb's copy, which holds only in-frame ones; the method was immunoSEQ multiplex PCR. The data show nearly 25,000 clones, around 70% seen once. Autologous stem cell transplantation was followed by relapse in every patient, and brentuximab vedotin exposure varied. Sample: peripheral blood mononuclear cells (PBMCs), taken at baseline. All receptors come from a human donor with classical Hodgkin lymphoma.

This clone was detected once. The rearrangement uses TRBV28 and TRBJ2-1; D not resolved. The CDR3 has 14 residues. Trimming stripped 6 bases from V and 7 bases from J, with 16 bases between. CDR1 is MDHEN, CDR2 SYDVKM, per germline. CDR3 amino acids: CASSRARQTNEQFF. The CDR3 bases are TGTGCCAGCAGCCGGGCCAGGCAGACGAATGAGCAGTTCTTC.

The chain has TRBV2 and TRBJ1-2, with no clear D. CDR1 is SNHLY, CDR2 FYNNEI, per germline. The CDR3 is 11 residues long. Between the trimmed V and J ends, which lost 9 bases and 4 bases, there was a span of 9 bases. The CDR3 here is CARDTSYGYTF. The CDR3 coding sequence is TGTGCCAGAGACACCAGCTATGGCTACACCTTC.

The rearrangement joins TRBV12-2 to TRBJ1-1; TRBD1 is taken as the D call from the table, unchecked against the DNA. TRBV12-2 is designated a pseudogene. This CDR3 has 16 residues. CDR3 region: CASRALGQDRPTEAFF. As DNA, the CDR3 is TGTGCAAGTCGGGCCTTAGGACAGGACCGTCCCACTGAAGCTTTCTTT.

The CDR3 DNA is TGCGCCAGCAGCTTAACAGGAAGCGAGCAGTACTTC. It codes for CASSLTGSEQYF. The chain has TRBV5-1 and TRBJ2-5; TRBD1 might be the D (5 bases). Matching the DNA end better, TRBJ2-7 makes the J call doubtful. Germline CDR1 reads SGHRS; CDR2 reads YFSETQ. The CDR3 runs to 12 residues.

The rearrangement joins TRBV11-3 to TRBJ2-3; no clear D gene. Germline V gene sequence: CDR1 SGHNT, CDR2 YENEEA. This CDR3 is built from 13 residues. V was clipped by 5 bases and J by 8 bases, with 14 bases between them. The CDR3 is CASSTPSSGTQYF. The CDR3 region has the DNA TGTGCCAGCAGCACACCGAGCAGTGGTACGCAGTATTTT.

The CDR3, as DNA: TGCGCCAGCACCCCGAACGGGACAGATAATTCACCCCTCCACTTT. Protein sequence: CASTPNGTDNSPLHF. V usage is TRBV23-1 and J usage is TRBJ1-6; 7 positions match TRBD1. TRBV23-1 is given ORF status, its function remaining uncertain. The V segment lost 7 bases and the J segment 5 bases; nucleotides outside the gene matches: 8. The CDR3 runs to 15 residues.

This clone was seen only once. V and J are TRBV5-1 and TRBJ1-6, with D possibly being TRBD1 (6 bases). CDR1 SGHRS and CDR2 YFSETQ come from the germline V gene. The ends were cut back, 4 bases at V and 3 bases at J, with 8 bases in the middle. The CDR3 has 14 residues. CDR3 amino acids: CASSQDSYNSPLHF. The CDR3 DNA reads TGCGCCAGCAGCCAGGACAGCTATAATTCACCCCTCCACTTT.

This rearrangement joins TRBV11-2 to TRBJ2-1; tentative D call: TRBD2 (7 bases). V was pared by 7 bases and J by 7 bases, with 23 bases between. The length of the CDR3 is 16 residues. Germline lookup yields CDR1 SGHAT and CDR2 FQNNGV. The CDR3 DNA sequence: TGTGCCAGCACCTCCTCTACGGGGGGCCCGGGGAATGAGCAGTTCTTC. Its translation: CASTSSTGGPGNEQFF.

The sample holds a few counts of this clone. The chain recombines TRBV7-6 with TRBJ2-3; D not resolved. The germline V gene encodes CDR1 SGHVS and CDR2 FNYEAQ. The CDR3 runs 12 residues. Trimming took off 3 bases at V and 1 base at J, with 2 bases between the two ends. The CDR3 region is CASSLGTDTQYF. The CDR3 DNA sequence: TGTGCCAGCAGCTTGGGCACAGATACGCAGTATTTT.

The V and J genes are TRBV5-6 and TRBJ1-3, with D hard to call. This CDR3 has 15 amino acids. Trimming pared 1 base from V and 0 bases from J, leaving 8 bases between. The germline V gene encodes CDR1 SGHDT and CDR2 YYEEEE. The DNA of the CDR3 is TGTGCCAGCAGCTTGTCGCTGACCTCTGGAAACACCATATATTTT. It is translated as CASSLSLTSGNTIYF.

J is TRBJ2-5 and V is TRBV10-3, with 9 bases that match TRBD1. CDR1 is ENHRY and CDR2 is SYGVKD in the germline V gene. V was pared by 9 bases and J by 4 bases, with 6 bases of the junction left unmatched. The CDR3 has 13 residues. CDR3 region: CAMAGQGGETQYF. The CDR3 DNA sequence: TGTGCCATGGCGGGACAGGGAGGAGAGACCCAGTACTTC.

The genes are TRBV28 and TRBJ1-4; tentatively, D is TRBD1 (6 bases). This CDR3 has 15 residues. Looked up from germline, CDR1 is MDHEN and CDR2 is SYDVKM. V lost 9 bases to trimming and J lost 4 bases, with 18 bases between them. CDR3 DNA sequence: TGTGCCAGTCAGCAGGGGTTCACAATTAATGAAAAACTGTTTTTT. As protein: CASQQGFTINEKLFF.

This chain uses TRBV11-2 with TRBJ1-2; D unclear. Germline V gene data show CDR1 as SGHAT and CDR2 as FQNNGV. V gave up 1 base and J gave up 2 bases, with 8 bases separating them. CDR3 length: 14 amino acids. CDR3 loop: CASSLVPQNYGYTF. For the CDR3, the DNA is TGTGCCAGCAGCTTAGTCCCACAAAACTATGGCTACACCTTC.

The chain combines TRBV11-2 with TRBJ2-3; D not certain. Per the germline V gene, CDR1 is SGHAT and CDR2 is FQNNGV. The CDR3 is 12 amino acids. V shed 1 base and J shed 3 bases, with 2 bases lying between them. The CDR3 region has the DNA TGTGCCAGCAGCTTAGCTACAGATACGCAGTATTTT. It is translated as CASSLATDTQYF.

The rearrangement links TRBV7-3 to TRBJ1-2; 8 bases match TRBD1. The CDR3 length is 16 residues. V lost 5 bases and J lost 7; bases outside the gene matches: 15. Germline CDR1 reads SGHTA; CDR2 reads FQGTGA. The CDR3 protein is CASSPNANRGFAGYTF. The CDR3 DNA reads as TGTGCCAGCAGCCCAAACGCTAACAGGGGGTTCGCTGGCTACACCTTC.